This record concerns one T cell receptor beta chain sequence. Its antigen is unidentified. This sample stems from a study of OX40 agonist ivuxolimab in advanced cancers. In the study overall: Dose-escalation cases comprised hepatocellular carcinoma, melanoma, renal cell or head and neck cancer. Participants, roughly 80% male, averaged roughly 59 years of age, ranging from roughly 23 to 90.

Profiled with immunoSEQ multiplex PCR; TCRdb holds only in-frame clones, not every one. The data hold 100,000 or so clones, with under 95% observed a single time. Study-level results: Expanded peripheral T cell antigen specificity was not determined. Expanded clones belonging to CD8+ T cells outnumbered, on average, those of CD4+.

The germline gives CDR1 GTSNPN, CDR2 SVGIG (reference sequence). With 4 bases clipped from V and 0 bases from J, the junction kept 4 bases outside the gene matches. This CDR3 is 14 amino acids long. This chain uses TRBV30 with TRBJ2-3; 7 nucleotides agree with TRBD1. The receptor was derived from an adult with an advanced solid tumor such as melanoma, head and neck, liver or kidney cancer. The specimen comprised CD4+ or CD8+ T cells sorted from blood, sampled in a trial of the OX40 agonist ivuxolimab. The DNA of the CDR3 is TGTGCCTGGAATTCACAGGGGAGCACAGATACGCAGTATTTT. Translated: CAWNSQGSTDTQYF.